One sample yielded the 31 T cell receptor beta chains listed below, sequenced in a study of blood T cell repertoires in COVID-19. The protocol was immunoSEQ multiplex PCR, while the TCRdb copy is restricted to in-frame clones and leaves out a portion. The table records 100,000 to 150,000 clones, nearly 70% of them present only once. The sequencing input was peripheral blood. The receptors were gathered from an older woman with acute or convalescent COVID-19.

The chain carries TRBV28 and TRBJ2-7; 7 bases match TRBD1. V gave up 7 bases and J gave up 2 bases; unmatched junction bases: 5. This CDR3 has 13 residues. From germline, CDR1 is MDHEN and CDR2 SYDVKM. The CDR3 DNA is TGTGCCAGCATCTCAGGACAGGCCTACGAGCAGTACTTC. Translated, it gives CASISGQAYEQYF.

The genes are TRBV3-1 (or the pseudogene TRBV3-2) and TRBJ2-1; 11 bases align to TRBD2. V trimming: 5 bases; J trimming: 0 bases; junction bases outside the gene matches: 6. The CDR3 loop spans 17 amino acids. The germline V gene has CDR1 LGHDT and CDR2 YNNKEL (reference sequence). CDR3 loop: CASSKGLADYSYNEQFF. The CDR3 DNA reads TGTGCCAGCAGCAAGGGACTAGCGGACTACTCCTACAATGAGCAGTTCTTC.

CDR3 sequence: CASSPRSDPSYYGYTF. The CDR3 bases are TGTGCCAGCAGTCCCAGGTCTGACCCCTCTTACTATGGCTACACCTTC. The chain combines TRBV9 with TRBJ1-2, with unresolved D. Germline-derived CDR1 and CDR2 are SGDLS and YYNGEE. The ends were cut back, 5 bases at V and 3 bases at J, with 20 bases in the middle. The CDR3 runs to 16 residues.

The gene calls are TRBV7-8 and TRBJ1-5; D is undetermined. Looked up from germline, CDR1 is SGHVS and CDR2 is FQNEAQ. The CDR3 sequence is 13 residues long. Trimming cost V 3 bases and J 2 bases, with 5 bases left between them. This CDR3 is CASSFPGNQPQHF. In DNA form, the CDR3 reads TGTGCCAGCAGCTTTCCAGGCAATCAGCCCCAGCATTTT.

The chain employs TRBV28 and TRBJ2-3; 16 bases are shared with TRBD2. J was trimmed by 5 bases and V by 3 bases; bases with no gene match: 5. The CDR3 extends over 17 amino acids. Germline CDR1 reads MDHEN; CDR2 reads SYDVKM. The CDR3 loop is CASSFGTSGRAIDTQYF. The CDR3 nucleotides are TGTGCCAGCAGTTTTGGGACTAGCGGGAGGGCGATAGATACGCAGTATTTT.

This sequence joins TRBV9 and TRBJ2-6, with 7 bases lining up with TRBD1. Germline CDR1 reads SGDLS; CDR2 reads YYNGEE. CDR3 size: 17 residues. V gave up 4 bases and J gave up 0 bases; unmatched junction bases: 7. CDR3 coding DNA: TGTGCCAGCAGCCCCCGGGACAGTATCTCTGGGGCCAACGTCCTGACTTTC. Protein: CASSPRDSISGANVLTF.

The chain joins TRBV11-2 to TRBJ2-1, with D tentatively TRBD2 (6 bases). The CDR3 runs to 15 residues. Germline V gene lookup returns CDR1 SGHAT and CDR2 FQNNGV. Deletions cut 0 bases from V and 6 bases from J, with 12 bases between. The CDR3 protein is CASSLDGSGFNEQFF. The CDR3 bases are TGTGCCAGCAGCTTAGACGGGAGCGGCTTCAATGAGCAGTTCTTC.

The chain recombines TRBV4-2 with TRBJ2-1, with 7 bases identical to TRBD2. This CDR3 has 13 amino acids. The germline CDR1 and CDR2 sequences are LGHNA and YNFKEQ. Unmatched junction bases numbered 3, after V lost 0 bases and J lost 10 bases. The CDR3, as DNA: TGTGCCAGCAGCCAAGATGGGGGGGGAGAGCAGTTCTTC. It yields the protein CASSQDGGGEQFF.

The chain's CDR3 is CASSISDSNQPQHF. Here the CDR3 DNA reads TGTGCCAGCTCAATAAGCGATAGCAATCAGCCCCAGCATTTT. The chain has TRBV18 and TRBJ1-5; the D is unclear. Germline V gene sequence: CDR1 KGHSH, CDR2 LQKENI. The CDR3 totals 14 residues. The V end lost 5 bases, the J end lost 0 bases, and 8 bases lay between the germline ends.

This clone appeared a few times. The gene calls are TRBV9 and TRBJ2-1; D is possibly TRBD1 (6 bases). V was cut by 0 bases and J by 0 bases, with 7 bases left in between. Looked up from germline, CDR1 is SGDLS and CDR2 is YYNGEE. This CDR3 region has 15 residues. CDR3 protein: CASSVAGVSYNEQFF. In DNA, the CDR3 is TGTGCCAGCAGCGTAGCAGGGGTCTCCTACAATGAGCAGTTCTTC.

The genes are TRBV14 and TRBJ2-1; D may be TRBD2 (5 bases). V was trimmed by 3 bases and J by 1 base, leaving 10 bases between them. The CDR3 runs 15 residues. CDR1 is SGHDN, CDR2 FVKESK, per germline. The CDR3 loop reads CASSQRELSYNEQFF. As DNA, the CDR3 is TGTGCCAGCAGCCAGAGGGAACTTTCCTACAATGAGCAGTTCTTC.

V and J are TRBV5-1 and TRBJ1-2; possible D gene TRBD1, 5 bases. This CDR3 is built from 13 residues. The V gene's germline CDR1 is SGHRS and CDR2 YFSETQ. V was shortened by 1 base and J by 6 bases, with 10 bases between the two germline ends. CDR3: CASSLITGDGYTF. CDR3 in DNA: TGCGCCAGCAGCTTGATCACAGGAGATGGCTACACCTTC.

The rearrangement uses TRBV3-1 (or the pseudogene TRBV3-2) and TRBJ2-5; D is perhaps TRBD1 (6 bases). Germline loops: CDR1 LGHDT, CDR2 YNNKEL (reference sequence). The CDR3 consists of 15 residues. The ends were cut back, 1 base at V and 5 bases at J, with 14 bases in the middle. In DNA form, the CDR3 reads TGTGCCAGCAGCCAAGGGTACAGGGTGAAGGAGACCCAGTACTTC. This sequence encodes CASSQGYRVKETQYF.

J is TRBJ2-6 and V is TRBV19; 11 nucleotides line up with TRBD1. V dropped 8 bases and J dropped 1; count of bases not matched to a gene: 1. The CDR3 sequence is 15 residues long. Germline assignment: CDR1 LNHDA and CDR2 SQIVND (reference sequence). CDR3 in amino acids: CASRDRGSGANVLTF. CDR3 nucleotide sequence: TGTGCCAGTCGGGACAGGGGGTCTGGGGCCAACGTCCTGACTTTC.

The CDR3 DNA sequence: TGTGCCAGCAGCTCGGGACTACCGTACTACAATGAGCAGTTCTTC. This sequence encodes CASSSGLPYYNEQFF. V gene TRBV7-9 combines with J gene TRBJ2-1, with 7 bases matching TRBD2. This CDR3 has 15 residues. Germline assignment: CDR1 SEHNR and CDR2 FQNEAQ (reference sequence). Unmatched junction bases numbered 6, after V lost 4 bases and J lost 3 bases.

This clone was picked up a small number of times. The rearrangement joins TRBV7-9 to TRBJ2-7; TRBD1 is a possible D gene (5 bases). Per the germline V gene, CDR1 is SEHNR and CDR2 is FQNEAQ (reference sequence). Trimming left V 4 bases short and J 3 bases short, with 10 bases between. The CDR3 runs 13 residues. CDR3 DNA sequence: TGTGCCAGCAGCTCGGACACCTACTACGAGCAGTACTTC. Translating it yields CASSSDTYYEQYF.

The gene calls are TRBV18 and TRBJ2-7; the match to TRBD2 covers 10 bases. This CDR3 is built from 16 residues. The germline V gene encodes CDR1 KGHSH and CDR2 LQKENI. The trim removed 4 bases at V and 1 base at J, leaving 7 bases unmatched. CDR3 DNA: TGTGCCAGCTCACTCGGGACTAGCGCCCCATCCTACGAGCAGTACTTC. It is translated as CASSLGTSAPSYEQYF.

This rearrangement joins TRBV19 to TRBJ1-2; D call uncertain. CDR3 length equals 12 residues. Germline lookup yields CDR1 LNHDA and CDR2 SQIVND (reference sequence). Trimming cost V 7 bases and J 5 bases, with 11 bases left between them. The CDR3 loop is CASMAGWYGYTF. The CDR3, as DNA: TGTGCCAGTATGGCCGGGTGGTATGGCTACACCTTC.

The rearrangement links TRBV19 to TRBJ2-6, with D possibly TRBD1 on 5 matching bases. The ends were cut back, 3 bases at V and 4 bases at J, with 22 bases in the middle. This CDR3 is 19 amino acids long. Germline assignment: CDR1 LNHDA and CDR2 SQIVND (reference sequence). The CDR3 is CASSMNRSFRGAGANVLTF. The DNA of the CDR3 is TGTGCCAGTAGTATGAATCGGTCATTTAGGGGTGCCGGGGCCAACGTCCTGACTTTC.

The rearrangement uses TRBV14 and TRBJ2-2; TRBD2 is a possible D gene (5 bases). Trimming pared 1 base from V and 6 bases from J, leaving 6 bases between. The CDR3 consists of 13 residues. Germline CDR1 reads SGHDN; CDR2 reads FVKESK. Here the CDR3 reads CASSQARAGELFF. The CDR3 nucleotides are TGTGCCAGCAGCCAAGCGCGGGCCGGGGAGCTGTTTTTT.

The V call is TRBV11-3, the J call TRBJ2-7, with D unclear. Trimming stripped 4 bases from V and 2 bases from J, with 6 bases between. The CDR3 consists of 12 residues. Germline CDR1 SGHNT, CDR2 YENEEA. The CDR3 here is CASSYYTYEQYF. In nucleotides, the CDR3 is TGTGCCAGCAGCTACTACACCTACGAGCAGTACTTC.

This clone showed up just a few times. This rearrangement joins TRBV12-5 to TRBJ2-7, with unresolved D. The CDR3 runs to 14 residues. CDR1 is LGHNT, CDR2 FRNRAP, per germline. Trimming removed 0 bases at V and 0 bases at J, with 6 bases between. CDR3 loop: CASGLVHNSYEQYF. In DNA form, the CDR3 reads TGTGCTAGTGGTTTGGTGCACAACTCCTACGAGCAGTACTTC.

In DNA form, the CDR3 reads TGTGCCAGCACCACTGGACAGGGCAACACTGAAGCTTTCTTT. Its translation: CASTTGQGNTEAFF. The rearrangement uses TRBV6-5 and TRBJ1-1; 8 nucleotides match TRBD1. V shed 7 bases and J 2 bases; nucleotides not matched to a gene: 6. The germline V gene has CDR1 MNHEY and CDR2 SVGAGI. The CDR3 is 14 residues long.

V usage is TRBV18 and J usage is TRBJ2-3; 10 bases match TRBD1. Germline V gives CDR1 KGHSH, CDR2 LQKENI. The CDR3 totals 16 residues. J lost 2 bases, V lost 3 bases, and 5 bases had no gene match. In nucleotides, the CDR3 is TGTGCCAGCTCACCGCGGGACAGGGGCTCCACAGATACGCAGTATTTT. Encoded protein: CASSPRDRGSTDTQYF.

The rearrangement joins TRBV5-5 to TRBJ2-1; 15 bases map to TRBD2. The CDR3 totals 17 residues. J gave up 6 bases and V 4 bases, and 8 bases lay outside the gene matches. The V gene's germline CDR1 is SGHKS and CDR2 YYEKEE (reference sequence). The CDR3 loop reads CASSVGLAGGPANEQFF. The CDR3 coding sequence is TGTGCCAGCAGCGTAGGACTAGCGGGGGGGCCTGCCAATGAGCAGTTCTTC.

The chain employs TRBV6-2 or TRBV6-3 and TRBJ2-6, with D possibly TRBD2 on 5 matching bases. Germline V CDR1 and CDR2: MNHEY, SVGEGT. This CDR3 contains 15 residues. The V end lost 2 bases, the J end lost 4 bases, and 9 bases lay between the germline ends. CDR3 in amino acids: CASSYREEGANVLTF. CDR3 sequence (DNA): TGTGCCAGCAGTTACCGGGAAGAAGGGGCCAACGTCCTGACTTTC.

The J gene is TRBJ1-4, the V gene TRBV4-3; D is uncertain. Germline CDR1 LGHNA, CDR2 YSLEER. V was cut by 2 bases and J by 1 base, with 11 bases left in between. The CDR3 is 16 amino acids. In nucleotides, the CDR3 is TGCGCCAGCAGCCAAAGTGCTCGGGGAACTAATGAAAAACTGTTTTTT. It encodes CASSQSARGTNEKLFF.

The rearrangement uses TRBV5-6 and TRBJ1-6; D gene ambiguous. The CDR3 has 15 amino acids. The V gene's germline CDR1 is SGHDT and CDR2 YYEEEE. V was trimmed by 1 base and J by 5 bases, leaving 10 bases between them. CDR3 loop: CASSLRGRNNSPLHF. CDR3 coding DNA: TGTGCCAGCAGCTTGCGCGGTAGAAATAATTCACCCCTCCACTTT.

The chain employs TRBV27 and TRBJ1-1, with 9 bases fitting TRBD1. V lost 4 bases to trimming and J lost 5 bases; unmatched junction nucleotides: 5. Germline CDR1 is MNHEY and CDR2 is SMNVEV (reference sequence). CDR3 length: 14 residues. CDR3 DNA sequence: TGTGCCAGCAGTTCCCCGGGACAGGGAACTGAAGCTTTCTTT. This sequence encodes CASSSPGQGTEAFF.

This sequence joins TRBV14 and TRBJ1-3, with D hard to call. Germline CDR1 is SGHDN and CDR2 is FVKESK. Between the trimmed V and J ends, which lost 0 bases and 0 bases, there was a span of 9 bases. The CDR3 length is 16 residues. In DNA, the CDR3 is TGTGCCAGCAGCCAAGAGTTCACTGACTCTGGAAACACCATATATTTT. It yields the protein CASSQEFTDSGNTIYF.

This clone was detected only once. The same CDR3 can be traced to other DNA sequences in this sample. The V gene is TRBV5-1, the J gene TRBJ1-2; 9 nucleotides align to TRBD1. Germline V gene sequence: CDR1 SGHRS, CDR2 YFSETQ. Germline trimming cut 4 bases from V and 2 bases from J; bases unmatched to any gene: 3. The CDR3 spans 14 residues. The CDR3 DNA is TGCGCCAGCAGCCTAGGACAGGGGAACTATGGCTACACCTTC. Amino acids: CASSLGQGNYGYTF.